The present T cell receptor beta chain was sequenced within a study of blood T cell repertoires in COVID-19. Study background: Some COVID-19 samples were acute and others convalescent; all came from the United States, Italy and Spain. Nucleic acid was either cDNA or gDNA, and it came from T cells, B-cell-depleted T cells, or PBMCs.

CDR3 length equals 12 residues. Germline V CDR1 and CDR2: LNHDA, SQIVND (reference sequence). The V gene end was trimmed by 6 bases and the J gene end by 7 bases; junction bases not matched to a gene: 3. In the authors' workflow: Amplification of reference gene primers was used by the study to estimate nucleated cell counts. The data were produced by immunoSEQ multiplex PCR, yet TCRdb's version contains in-frame clones alone and is incomplete. The V and J calls and the clone size are those of that table, but D and trimming were determined from the DNA. Of approximately 240,000 clones in the sample, about 90% were seen once. Only one count was recorded for this clone.

Specimen: peripheral blood. V and J are TRBV19 and TRBJ1-1; TRBD1 matches 9 bases. This receptor was obtained from a woman in her late teens or twenties who had recovered from COVID-19. CDR3 sequence (DNA): TGTGCCAGTAGCTGGACAGGGGTTGAAGCTTTCTTT. It is translated as CASSWTGVEAFF.